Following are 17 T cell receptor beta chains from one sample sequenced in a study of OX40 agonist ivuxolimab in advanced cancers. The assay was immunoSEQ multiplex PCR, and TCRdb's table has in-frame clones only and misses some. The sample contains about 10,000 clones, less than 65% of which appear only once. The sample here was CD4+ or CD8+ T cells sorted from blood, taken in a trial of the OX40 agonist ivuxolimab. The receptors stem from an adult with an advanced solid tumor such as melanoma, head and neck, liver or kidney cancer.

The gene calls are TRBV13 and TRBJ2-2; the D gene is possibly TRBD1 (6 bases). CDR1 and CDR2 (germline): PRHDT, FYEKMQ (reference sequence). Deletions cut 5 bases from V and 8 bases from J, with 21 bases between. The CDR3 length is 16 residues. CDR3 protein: CASSPSGHQIMGELFF. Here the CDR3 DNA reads TGTGCCAGCAGCCCCTCGGGACACCAAATAATGGGGGAGCTGTTTTTT. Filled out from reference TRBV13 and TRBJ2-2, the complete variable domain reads AAGVIQSPRHLIKEKRETATLKCYPIPRHDTVYWYQQGPGQDPQFLISFYEKMQSDKGSIPDRFSAQQFSDYHSELNMSSLELGDSALYFCASSPSGHQIMGELFFGEGSRLTVL.

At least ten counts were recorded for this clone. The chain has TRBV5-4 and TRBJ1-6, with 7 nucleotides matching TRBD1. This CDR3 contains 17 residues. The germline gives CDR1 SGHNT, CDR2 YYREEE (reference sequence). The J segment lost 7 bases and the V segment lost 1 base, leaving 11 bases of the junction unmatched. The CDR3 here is CASSLFLRTGQNSPLHF. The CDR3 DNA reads TGTGCCAGCAGCTTGTTCCTGAGGACAGGCCAAAATTCACCCCTCCACTTT. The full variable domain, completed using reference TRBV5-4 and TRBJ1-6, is ETGVTQSPTHLIKTRGQQVTLRCSSQSGHNTVSWYQQALGQGPQFIFQYYREEENGRGNFPPRFSGLQFPNYSSELNVNALELDDSALYLCASSLFLRTGQNSPLHFGNGTRLTVT.

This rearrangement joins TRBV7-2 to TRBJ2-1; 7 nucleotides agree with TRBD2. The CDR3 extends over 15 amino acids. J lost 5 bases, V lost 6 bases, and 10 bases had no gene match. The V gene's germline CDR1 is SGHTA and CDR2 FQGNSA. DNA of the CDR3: TGTGCCAGCAGACCCGGGCGGGAGATCAACAATGAGCAGTTCTTC. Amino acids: CASRPGREINNEQFF.

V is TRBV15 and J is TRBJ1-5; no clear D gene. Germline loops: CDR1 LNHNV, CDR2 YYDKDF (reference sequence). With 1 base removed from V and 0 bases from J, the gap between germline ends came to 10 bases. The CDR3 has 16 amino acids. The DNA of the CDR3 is TGTGCCACCAGCAGAGGTCGGTACCTTAGCAATCAGCCCCAGCATTTT. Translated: CATSRGRYLSNQPQHF.

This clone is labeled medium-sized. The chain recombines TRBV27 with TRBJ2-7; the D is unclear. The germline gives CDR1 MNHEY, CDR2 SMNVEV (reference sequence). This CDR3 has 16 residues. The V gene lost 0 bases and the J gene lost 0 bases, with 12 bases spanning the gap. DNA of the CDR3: TGTGCCAGCAGTTTATCCCCTCCCCCGGCCTCCTACGAGCAGTACTTC. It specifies CASSLSPPPASYEQYF.

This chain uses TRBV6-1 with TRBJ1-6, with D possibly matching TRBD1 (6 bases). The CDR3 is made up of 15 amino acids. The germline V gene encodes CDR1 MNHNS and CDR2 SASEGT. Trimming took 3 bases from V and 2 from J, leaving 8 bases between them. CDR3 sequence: CASSDRGAYNSPLHF. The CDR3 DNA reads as TGTGCCAGCAGTGACAGGGGTGCCTATAATTCACCCCTCCACTTT.

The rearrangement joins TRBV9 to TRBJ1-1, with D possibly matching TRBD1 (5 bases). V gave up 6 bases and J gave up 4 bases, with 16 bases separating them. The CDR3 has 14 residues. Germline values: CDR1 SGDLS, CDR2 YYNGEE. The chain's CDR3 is CASTPGGGVTEAFF. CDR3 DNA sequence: TGTGCCAGCACTCCGGGTGGAGGGGTCACTGAAGCTTTCTTT.

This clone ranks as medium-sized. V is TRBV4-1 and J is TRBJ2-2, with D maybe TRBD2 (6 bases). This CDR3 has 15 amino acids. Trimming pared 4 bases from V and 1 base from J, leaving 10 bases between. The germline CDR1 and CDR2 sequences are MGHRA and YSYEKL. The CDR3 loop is CASSLGRGNTGELFF. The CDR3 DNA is TGCGCCAGCAGCCTGGGGCGGGGGAACACCGGGGAGCTGTTTTTT.

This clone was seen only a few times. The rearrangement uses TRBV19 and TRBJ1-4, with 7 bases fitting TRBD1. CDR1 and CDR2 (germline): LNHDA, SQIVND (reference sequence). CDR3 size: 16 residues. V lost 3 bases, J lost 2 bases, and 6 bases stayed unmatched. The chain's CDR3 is CASSIGDRVTNEKLFF. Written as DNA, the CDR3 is TGTGCCAGTAGTATTGGCGACAGGGTGACTAATGAAAAACTGTTTTTT.

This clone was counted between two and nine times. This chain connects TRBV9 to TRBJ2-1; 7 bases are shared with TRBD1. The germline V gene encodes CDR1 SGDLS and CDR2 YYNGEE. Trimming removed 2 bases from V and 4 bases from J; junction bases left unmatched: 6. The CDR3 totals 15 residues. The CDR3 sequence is CASSVEGASYNEQFF. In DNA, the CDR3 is TGTGCCAGCAGCGTTGAGGGGGCAAGTTACAATGAGCAGTTCTTC.

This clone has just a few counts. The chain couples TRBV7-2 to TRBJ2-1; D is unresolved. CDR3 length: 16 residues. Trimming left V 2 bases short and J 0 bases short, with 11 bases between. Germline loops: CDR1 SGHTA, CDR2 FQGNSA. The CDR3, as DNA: TGTGCCAGCAGCTTATCCTTCAGTAGCTCCTACAATGAGCAGTTCTTC. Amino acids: CASSLSFSSSYNEQFF.

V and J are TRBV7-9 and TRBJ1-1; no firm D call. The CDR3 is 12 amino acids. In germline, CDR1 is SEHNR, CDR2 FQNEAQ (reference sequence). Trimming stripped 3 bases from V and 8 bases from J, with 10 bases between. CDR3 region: CASSFLNREAFF. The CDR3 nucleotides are TGTGCCAGCAGCTTTTTAAATCGGGAAGCTTTCTTT.

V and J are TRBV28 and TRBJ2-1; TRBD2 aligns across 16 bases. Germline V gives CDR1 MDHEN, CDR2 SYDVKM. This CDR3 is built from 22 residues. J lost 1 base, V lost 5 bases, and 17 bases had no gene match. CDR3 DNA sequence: TGTGCCAGCAGTACCCCCAGGCGCTCGGGACTAGCGGGAGGGCGGTCCTACAATGAGCAGTTCTTC. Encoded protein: CASSTPRRSGLAGGRSYNEQFF.

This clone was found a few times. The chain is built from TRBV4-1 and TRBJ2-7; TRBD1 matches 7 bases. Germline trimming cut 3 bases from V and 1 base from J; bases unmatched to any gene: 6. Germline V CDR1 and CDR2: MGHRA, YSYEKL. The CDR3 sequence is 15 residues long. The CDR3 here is CASSQTGSSSYEQYF. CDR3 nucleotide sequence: TGCGCCAGCAGCCAGACAGGGTCCTCGTCCTACGAGCAGTACTTC.

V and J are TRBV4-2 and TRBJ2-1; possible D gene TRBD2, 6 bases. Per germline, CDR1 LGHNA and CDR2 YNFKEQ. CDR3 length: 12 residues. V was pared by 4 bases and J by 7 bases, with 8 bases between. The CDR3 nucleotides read TGTGCCAGCAGCCGCGCGGGGAATGAGCAGTTCTTC. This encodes CASSRAGNEQFF.

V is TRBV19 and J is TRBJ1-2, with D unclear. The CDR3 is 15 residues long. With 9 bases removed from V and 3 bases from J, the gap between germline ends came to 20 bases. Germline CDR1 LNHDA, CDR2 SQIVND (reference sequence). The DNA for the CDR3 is TGTGCCAGCCAGGTTTTTTCTAACCCGTACTATGGCTACACCTTC. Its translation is CASQVFSNPYYGYTF.

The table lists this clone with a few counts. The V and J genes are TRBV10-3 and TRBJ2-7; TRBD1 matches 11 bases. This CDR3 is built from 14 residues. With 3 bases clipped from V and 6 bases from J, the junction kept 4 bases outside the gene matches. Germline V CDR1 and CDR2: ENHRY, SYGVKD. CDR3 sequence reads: CAISDKGQGGEQYF. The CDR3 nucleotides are TGTGCCATCAGTGATAAGGGACAGGGGGGCGAGCAGTACTTC.